This TCR beta chain was sequenced in a study of cytomegalovirus exposure and HLA in healthy donors. Study results and limitations: Follow-up analysis seemed to connect common viral pathogens with several of the most significant clusters identified. Later on, an analysis showed TCR association rates differing by HLA locus, with DRB1 the most and HLA-C the fewest.

In germline, CDR1 is SGHRS, CDR2 YFSETQ. V lost 1 base to trimming and J lost 7 bases, with 8 bases between them. The CDR3 contains 12 residues. With regard to this clone: Antigen: not known.

With 60 Vbeta and 13 Jbeta primers, the PCR was carried out. Here immunoSEQ multiplex PCR was the method, and the copy in TCRdb shows in-frame clones only, minus some. The sample comprises roughly 100,000 clones, less than 85% of which are singletons, and around 5% rests with the top ten. This TCR was sampled from a woman aged 18 to 35 in good health and CMV-seropositive. The specimen sequenced was PBMCs. V and J are TRBV5-1 and TRBJ1-1; D unclear. This CDR3 reads CASSLNGVEAFF. CDR3 DNA: TGCGCCAGCAGCTTGAACGGGGTTGAAGCTTTCTTT.